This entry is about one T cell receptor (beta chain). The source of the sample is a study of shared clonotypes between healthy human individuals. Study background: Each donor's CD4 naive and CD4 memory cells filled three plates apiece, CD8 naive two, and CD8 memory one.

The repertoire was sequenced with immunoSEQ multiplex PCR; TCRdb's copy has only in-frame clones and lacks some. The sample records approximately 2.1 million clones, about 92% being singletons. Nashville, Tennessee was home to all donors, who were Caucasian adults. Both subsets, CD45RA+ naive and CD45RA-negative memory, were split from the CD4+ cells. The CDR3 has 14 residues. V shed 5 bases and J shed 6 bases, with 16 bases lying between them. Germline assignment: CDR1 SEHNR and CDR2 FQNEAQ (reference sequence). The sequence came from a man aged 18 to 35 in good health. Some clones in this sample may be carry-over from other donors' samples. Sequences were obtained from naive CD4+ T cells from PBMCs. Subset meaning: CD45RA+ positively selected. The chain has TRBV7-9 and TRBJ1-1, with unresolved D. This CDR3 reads CASSPLRGSAEAFF. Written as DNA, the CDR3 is TGTGCCAGCAGCCCCTTGAGAGGGTCCGCTGAAGCTTTCTTT.